What follows are 2 T cell receptor beta chains derived from one specimen sequenced in a study of blood T cell repertoires in COVID-19. Assay: immunoSEQ multiplex PCR; the TCRdb copy retains only in-frame clones and omits some. The sample yields nearly 80,000 clones, 65% to 85% seen once. Sequences were obtained from peripheral blood. All receptors derive from a man between 60 and 75 years old with active or convalescent COVID-19.

The J gene is TRBJ2-1, the V gene TRBV7-6; 9 nucleotides match TRBD1. CDR3 length: 16 amino acids. J was trimmed by 0 bases and V by 4 bases; bases with no gene match: 4. CDR1 SGHVS and CDR2 FNYEAQ come from the germline V gene. The DNA for the CDR3 is TGTGCCAGCAGCTCCACGACAGGGGGCTCCTACAATGAGCAGTTCTTC. Protein sequence: CASSSTTGGSYNEQFF. The variable domain in full, with the rest retrieved from reference TRBV7-6 and TRBJ2-1, is GAGVSQSPRYKVTKRGQDVALRCDPISGHVSLYWYRQALGQGPEFLTYFNYEAQQDKSGLPNDRFSAERPEGSISTLTIQRTEQRDSAMYRCASSSTTGGSYNEQFFGPGTRLTVL.

This chain joins TRBV6-6 and TRBJ1-5, with D possibly matching TRBD1 (5 bases). This CDR3 contains 15 residues. Trimming removed 1 base from V and 5 bases from J, with 12 bases in between. Germline assignment: CDR1 MNHNY and CDR2 SVGAGI (reference sequence). CDR3 bases: TGTGCCAGCAGTTACTTAGGAACAGGTGATCAGCCCCAGCATTTT. It specifies CASSYLGTGDQPQHF.